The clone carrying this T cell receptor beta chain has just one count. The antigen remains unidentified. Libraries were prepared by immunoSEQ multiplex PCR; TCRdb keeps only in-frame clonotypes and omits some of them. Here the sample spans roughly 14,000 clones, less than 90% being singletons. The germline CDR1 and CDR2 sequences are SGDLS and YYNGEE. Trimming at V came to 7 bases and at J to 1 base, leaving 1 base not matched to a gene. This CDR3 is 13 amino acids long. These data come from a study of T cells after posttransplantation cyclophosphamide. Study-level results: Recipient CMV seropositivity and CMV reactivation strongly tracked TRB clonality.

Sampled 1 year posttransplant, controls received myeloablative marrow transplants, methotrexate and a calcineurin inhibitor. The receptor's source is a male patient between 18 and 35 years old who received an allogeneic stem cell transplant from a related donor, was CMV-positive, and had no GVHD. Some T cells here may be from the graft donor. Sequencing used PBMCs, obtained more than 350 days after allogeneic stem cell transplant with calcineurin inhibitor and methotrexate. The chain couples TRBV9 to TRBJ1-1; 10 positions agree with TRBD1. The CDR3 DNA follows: TGTGCCAGCGGGACAGGGGCGAACACTGAAGCTTTCTTT. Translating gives CASGTGANTEAFF.